The clone carrying this T cell receptor (beta chain) came up once. The target antigen is unknown. This sample was taken from a study of PD-L1 blockade in urothelial cancer. Study background: The analyses of blood took place 3 weeks (second dose) and 6 weeks after treatment start. Study results and limitations: When pretreatment blood TCR clonality was below the median, it predicted better survival.

Urothelial carcinoma, locally advanced or metastatic, affected the patients. The assay was immunoSEQ multiplex PCR, and TCRdb's table has in-frame clones only and misses some. The table lists around 53,000 clones, under 90% of them singletons, with about 6% in the top ten. The source material was PBMCs, sampled around atezolizumab (anti-PD-L1) treatment. The TCR originated in a man aged 40-55 years with urothelial cancer.

The chain's CDR3 is CASSRTPQLAKNNEQFF. For the CDR3, the DNA is TGTGCCAGCAGCCGCACACCGCAACTAGCGAAGAACAATGAGCAGTTCTTC. The V call is TRBV7-9, the J call TRBJ2-1; 7 nucleotides line up with TRBD2. Germline CDR1 reads SEHNR; CDR2 reads FQNEAQ (reference sequence). The V gene end was trimmed by 5 bases and the J gene end by 5 bases; junction bases not matched to a gene: 15. The CDR3 is 17 amino acids.